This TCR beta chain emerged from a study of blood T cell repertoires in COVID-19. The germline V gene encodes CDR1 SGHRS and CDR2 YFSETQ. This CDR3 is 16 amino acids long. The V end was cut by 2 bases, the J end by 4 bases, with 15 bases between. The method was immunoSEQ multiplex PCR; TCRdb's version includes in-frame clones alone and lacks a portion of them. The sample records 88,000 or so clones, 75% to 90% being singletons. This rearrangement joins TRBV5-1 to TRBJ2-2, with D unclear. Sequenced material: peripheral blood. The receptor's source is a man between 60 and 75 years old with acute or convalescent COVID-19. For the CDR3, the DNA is TGCGCCAGCAGCTTTTTTCTCAACAGCCTCACCGGGGAGCTGTTTTTT. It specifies CASSFFLNSLTGELFF.